These 27 T cell receptor beta chains were sequenced from one sample in a study of shared clonotypes between healthy human individuals. TCRdb's table, derived via immunoSEQ multiplex PCR, lists solely in-frame clones and lacks some. This sample has about 2.3 million clones, with under 95% found just once. The sequenced sample consisted of naive CD4+ T cells from PBMCs. Subset reported: CD45RA+ positively selected. The receptors here all came from a man aged 18 to 30 in good health. Some clones in this sample may be carry-over from other donors' samples.

The chain uses TRBV7-2 and TRBJ2-2, with D tentatively TRBD2 (6 bases). V was shortened by 4 bases and J by 8 bases, with 14 bases between the two germline ends. The V gene's germline CDR1 is SGHTA and CDR2 FQGNSA. The CDR3 spans 14 residues. CDR3 nucleotides: TGTGCCAGCAGCTCACCCGGGGACTTAGGGGAGCTGTTTTTT. Encoded protein: CASSSPGDLGELFF.

On this clone itself: At the DNA level, this CDR3 is encoded by other sequences in the same sample as well. The gene calls are TRBV5-1 and TRBJ2-1, with TRBD2 matching 10 bases. Germline V CDR1 and CDR2: SGHRS, YFSETQ. The CDR3 is made up of 15 amino acids. Trimming cost V 1 base and J 6 bases; bases outside gene matches: 4. This CDR3 is CASSLRLAGANEQFF. The CDR3 DNA follows: TGCGCCAGCAGCTTGAGGCTAGCGGGAGCCAATGAGCAGTTCTTC. Using reference TRBV5-1 and TRBJ2-1 for the parts outside the CDR3, the full variable domain is KAGVTQTPRYLIKTRGQQVTLSCSPISGHRSVSWYQQTPGQGLQFLFEYFSETQRNKGNFPGRFSGRQFSNSRSEMNVSTLELGDSALYLCASSLRLAGANEQFFGPGTRLTVL.

The genes are TRBV11-3 and TRBJ2-5; TRBD2 aligns across 15 bases. The J segment lost 5 bases and the V segment lost 5 bases, leaving 3 bases of the junction unmatched. The CDR3 consists of 15 residues. Germline CDR1 SGHNT, CDR2 YENEEA. The CDR3 sequence: CASSGGTSGRETQYF. The CDR3 DNA is TGTGCCAGCAGCGGCGGGACTAGCGGGAGGGAGACCCAGTACTTC. Supplemented by reference TRBV11-3 and TRBJ2-5, the full variable domain reads EAGVVQSPRYKIIEKKQPVAFWCNPISGHNTLYWYLQNLGQGPELLIRYENEEAVDDSQLPKDRFSAERLKGVDSTLKIQPAELGDSAVYLCASSGGTSGRETQYFGPGTRLLVL.

The gene calls are TRBV15 and TRBJ2-5; D gene uncertain. Trimming stripped 0 bases from V and 2 bases from J, with 10 bases between. CDR1 is LNHNV and CDR2 is YYDKDF in the germline V gene (reference sequence). This CDR3 is built from 15 residues. DNA of the CDR3: TGTGCCACCAGCAGAGATTATTCAGATCAAGAGACCCAGTACTTC. Its protein product is CATSRDYSDQETQYF.

This clone appeared once. V gene TRBV7-9 combines with J gene TRBJ2-5; 9 nucleotides align to TRBD1. This CDR3 is built from 16 residues. From germline, CDR1 is SEHNR and CDR2 FQNEAQ (reference sequence). V was pared by 5 bases and J by 3 bases, with 10 bases of the junction left unmatched. The CDR3 loop is CASSAGPGQGKETQYF. The CDR3 DNA reads TGTGCCAGCAGCGCGGGACCGGGACAGGGTAAAGAGACCCAGTACTTC. Variable domain in full (rest from reference TRBV7-9 and TRBJ2-5): DTGVSQNPRHKITKRGQNVTFRCDPISEHNRLYWYRQTLGQGPEFLTYFQNEAQLEKSRLLSDRFSAERPKGSFSTLEIQRTEQGDSAMYLCASSAGPGQGKETQYFGPGTRLLVL.

CDR3: CASSLRRTYEQYF. The CDR3 DNA is TGTGCCAGCAGCCTCCGACGGACCTACGAGCAGTACTTC. The chain couples TRBV7-9 to TRBJ2-7; D is uncertain. The CDR3 has 13 residues. Germline assignment: CDR1 SEHNR and CDR2 FQNEAQ (reference sequence). The V end lost 5 bases, the J end lost 2 bases, and 10 bases lay between the germline ends.

V is TRBV4-1 and J is TRBJ1-4, with 8 positions matching TRBD1. Losses at the gene ends were 4 bases for V and 6 bases for J; bases not matched to a gene: 10. CDR1 and CDR2 (germline): MGHRA, YSYEKL. The length of the CDR3 is 16 residues. The CDR3 protein is CASSPNEDRADEKLFF. CDR3 nucleotide sequence: TGCGCCAGCAGCCCCAACGAGGACAGGGCTGATGAAAAACTGTTTTTT.

The chain couples TRBV19 to TRBJ1-5; D uncertain. The germline CDR1 and CDR2 sequences are LNHDA and SQIVND (reference sequence). The CDR3 is 14 amino acids. V was clipped by 9 bases and J by 0 bases, with 12 bases between them. The CDR3 DNA follows: TGTGCCAGCGCCCAGTCAATTAGCAATCAGCCCCAGCATTTT. It specifies CASAQSISNQPQHF.

The genes are TRBV19 and TRBJ2-3; D is uncertain. The CDR3 is made up of 15 amino acids. Germline values: CDR1 LNHDA, CDR2 SQIVND (reference sequence). Trimming took off 6 bases at V and 2 bases at J, with 15 bases between the two ends. The DNA of the CDR3 is TGTGCCAGTAGCGACCGAGAGCGATCCACAGATACGCAGTATTTT. Amino acid sequence: CASSDRERSTDTQYF.

The J gene is TRBJ2-7, the V gene TRBV18; 12 bases line up with TRBD1. The junction had 1 base not matched to a gene; V was cut back by 4 bases and J by 6 bases. CDR1 KGHSH and CDR2 LQKENI come from the germline V gene. This CDR3 is built from 13 residues. The CDR3 here is CASSQGQGAEQYF. The CDR3 DNA follows: TGTGCCAGCTCACAGGGACAGGGGGCCGAGCAGTACTTC.

This sequence joins TRBV28 and TRBJ2-7, with 12 bases lining up with TRBD1. The V gene's germline CDR1 is MDHEN and CDR2 SYDVKM. This CDR3 has 15 amino acids. V was pared by 4 bases and J by 6 bases, with 7 bases of the junction left unmatched. In DNA form, the CDR3 reads TGTGCCAGCAGTTCCTCGGGACAGGGGGCGGTCGAGCAGTACTTC. Protein: CASSSSGQGAVEQYF.

V gene TRBV7-9 combines with J gene TRBJ2-1; the D gene is possibly TRBD2 (6 bases). CDR1 SEHNR and CDR2 FQNEAQ come from the germline V gene (reference sequence). The CDR3 sequence is 18 residues long. V shed 3 bases and J shed 6 bases, with 24 bases lying between them. The CDR3 is CASSLTRSAGSFGNEQFF. The CDR3 DNA reads as TGTGCCAGCAGCTTGACCCGGTCGGCGGGGAGCTTTGGCAATGAGCAGTTCTTC.

The chain employs TRBV5-5 and TRBJ1-5; D might be TRBD1 (5 bases). CDR3 length equals 13 residues. The ends were cut back, 0 bases at V and 7 bases at J, with 8 bases in the middle. CDR1 SGHKS and CDR2 YYEKEE come from the germline V gene (reference sequence). The CDR3 sequence: CASSLGRGQPQHF. The CDR3 bases are TGTGCCAGCAGCTTGGGTAGGGGCCAGCCCCAGCATTTT.

The count of this clone is one. The chain carries TRBV28 and TRBJ1-3, with 8 bases matching TRBD1. The CDR3 runs to 17 residues. V shed 6 bases, J shed 0 bases, and the junction held 10 bases outside the gene matches. Germline V lookup: CDR1 MDHEN, CDR2 SYDVKM. The CDR3 loop is CASRGNRGTLSGNTIYF. CDR3 bases: TGTGCCAGCAGGGGAAACAGGGGGACCCTCTCTGGAAACACCATATATTTT.

In the case of this clone: This CDR3 is also generated by other DNA sequences in the sample. The genes are TRBV11-3 and TRBJ2-7, with TRBD1 identical over 10 bases. Per germline, CDR1 SGHNT and CDR2 YENEEA. J was trimmed by 3 bases and V by 5 bases; bases with no gene match: 1. The CDR3 covers 13 residues. CDR3 residues: CASSRTGGYEQYF. CDR3 coding DNA: TGTGCCAGCAGCCGGACAGGGGGCTACGAGCAGTACTTC.

Concerning this clone itself: Other DNA sequences in this specimen translate into the identical CDR3. The V and J genes are TRBV27 and TRBJ2-6, with D hard to call. Trimming pared 5 bases from V and 1 base from J, leaving 9 bases between. Per germline, CDR1 MNHEY and CDR2 SMNVEV (reference sequence). CDR3 size: 15 residues. In nucleotides, the CDR3 is TGTGCCAGCAGTCCGAGTACTTCTGGGGCCAACGTCCTGACTTTC. Amino acid sequence: CASSPSTSGANVLTF.

This chain links TRBV28 with TRBJ2-5; 11 bases fit TRBD2. The CDR3 is made up of 16 amino acids. CDR1 and CDR2 from the germline V gene are MDHEN and SYDVKM. After removal of 5 bases from V and 4 bases from J, the junction contained 9 bases not matched to a gene. The DNA for the CDR3 is TGTGCCAGCAGTATTAGCGGGAGGGCCGATCGAGAGACCCAGTACTTC. Encoded protein: CASSISGRADRETQYF.

This clone showed up just once. The chain couples TRBV19 to TRBJ1-2, with TRBD1 matching 11 bases. This CDR3 contains 15 residues. V was clipped by 7 bases and J by 7 bases; unmatched bases: 11. Germline V CDR1 and CDR2: LNHDA, SQIVND (reference sequence). CDR3 protein: CASKDTGQGASGYTF. In DNA, the CDR3 is TGTGCCAGTAAAGATACCGGACAGGGGGCCAGTGGCTACACCTTC.

The V and J genes are TRBV6-5 and TRBJ2-7, with a weak D call TRBD2 (6 bases). Trimming shortened V by 7 bases and J by 7 bases, and 11 bases separated the two germline ends. The germline V gene encodes CDR1 MNHEY and CDR2 SVGAGI. This CDR3 has 11 amino acids. As DNA, the CDR3 is TGTGCCAGCAAACGGGAGCGGGAGCAGTACTTC. It translates to CASKREREQYF.

V gene TRBV7-3 combines with J gene TRBJ2-1; 12 bases fit TRBD2. The CDR3 is 14 amino acids. V trimming: 5 bases; J trimming: 9 bases; junction bases outside the gene matches: 5. Germline-derived CDR1 and CDR2 are SGHTA and FQGTGA. The CDR3 is CASSGLAGSGEQFF. DNA of the CDR3: TGTGCCAGCAGCGGACTAGCGGGATCCGGTGAGCAGTTCTTC. Filled out from reference TRBV7-3 and TRBJ2-1, the complete variable domain reads GAGVSQTPSNKVTEKGKYVELRCDPISGHTALYWYRQSLGQGPEFLIYFQGTGAADDSGLPNDRFFAVRPEGSVSTLKIQRTERGDSAVYLCASSGLAGSGEQFFGPGTRLTVL.

The chain uses TRBV18 and TRBJ2-6, with D possibly being TRBD2 (5 bases). Germline V gives CDR1 KGHSH, CDR2 LQKENI. The CDR3 sequence is 16 residues long. Trimming took 4 bases from V and 0 from J, leaving 10 bases between them. CDR3: CASSLVAHSGANVLTF. The DNA of the CDR3 is TGTGCCAGCTCACTCGTAGCGCACTCTGGGGCCAACGTCCTGACTTTC. Complete variable domain (other parts from reference TRBV18 and TRBJ2-6): NAGVMQNPRHLVRRRGQEARLRCSPMKGHSHVYWYRQLPEEGLKFMVYLQKENIIDESGMPKERFSAEFPKEGPSILRIQQVVRGDSAAYFCASSLVAHSGANVLTFGAGSRLTVL.

V gene TRBV6-1 combines with J gene TRBJ1-3; D is unresolved. V was shortened by 4 bases and J by 0 bases, with 10 bases between the two germline ends. The CDR3 runs to 15 residues. Germline loops: CDR1 MNHNS, CDR2 SASEGT. CDR3 sequence (DNA): TGTGCCAGCAGTGTAGGTACCTTCTCTGGAAACACCATATATTTT. Its protein is CASSVGTFSGNTIYF.

The V gene is TRBV2, the J gene TRBJ1-2; D perhaps matches TRBD1 (6 bases). V lost 6 bases, J lost 0 bases, and 11 bases lay in between. CDR1 SNHLY and CDR2 FYNNEI come from the germline V gene. CDR3 length equals 14 residues. CDR3: CASSVTGANYGYTF. The CDR3 DNA reads TGTGCCAGCAGCGTGACAGGAGCTAACTATGGCTACACCTTC.

The chain joins TRBV19 to TRBJ2-3, with 7 bases that match TRBD2. Germline lookup yields CDR1 LNHDA and CDR2 SQIVND (reference sequence). CDR3 length: 14 amino acids. Trimming took 7 bases from V and 4 from J; bases not matched to a gene: 8. CDR3 amino acids: CASKFAGVSDTQYF. The CDR3 DNA reads as TGTGCCAGTAAGTTTGCGGGAGTGTCAGATACGCAGTATTTT.

The V gene is TRBV5-1, the J gene TRBJ2-1; 10 positions match TRBD2. There are 16 residues in the CDR3. J lost 4 bases, V lost 4 bases, and 8 bases had no gene match. The V gene's germline CDR1 is SGHRS and CDR2 YFSETQ. The CDR3 loop is CASSRGGTSAYNEQFF. CDR3 nucleotide sequence: TGCGCCAGCAGCCGGGGCGGGACTAGCGCGTACAATGAGCAGTTCTTC.

V is TRBV4-2 and J is TRBJ2-5, with TRBD2 matching over 11 bases. V lost 4 bases, J lost 0 bases, and 4 bases stayed unmatched. Germline CDR1 is LGHNA and CDR2 is YNFKEQ. The CDR3 runs 16 residues. CDR3 amino acids: CASSPGTSGNQETQYF. The CDR3 DNA is TGTGCCAGCAGCCCCGGGACTAGCGGAAACCAAGAGACCCAGTACTTC.

The CDR3 here is CASSFLPYSGTGGETQYF. The CDR3 coding sequence is TGTGCCAGCAGCTTTTTACCCTACTCCGGGACAGGGGGGGAGACCCAGTACTTC. The V and J genes are TRBV7-9 and TRBJ2-5, with TRBD1 matching over 11 bases. The germline CDR1 and CDR2 sequences are SEHNR and FQNEAQ (reference sequence). The CDR3 extends over 18 amino acids. The junction had 14 bases not matched to a gene; V was cut back by 3 bases and J by 5 bases.